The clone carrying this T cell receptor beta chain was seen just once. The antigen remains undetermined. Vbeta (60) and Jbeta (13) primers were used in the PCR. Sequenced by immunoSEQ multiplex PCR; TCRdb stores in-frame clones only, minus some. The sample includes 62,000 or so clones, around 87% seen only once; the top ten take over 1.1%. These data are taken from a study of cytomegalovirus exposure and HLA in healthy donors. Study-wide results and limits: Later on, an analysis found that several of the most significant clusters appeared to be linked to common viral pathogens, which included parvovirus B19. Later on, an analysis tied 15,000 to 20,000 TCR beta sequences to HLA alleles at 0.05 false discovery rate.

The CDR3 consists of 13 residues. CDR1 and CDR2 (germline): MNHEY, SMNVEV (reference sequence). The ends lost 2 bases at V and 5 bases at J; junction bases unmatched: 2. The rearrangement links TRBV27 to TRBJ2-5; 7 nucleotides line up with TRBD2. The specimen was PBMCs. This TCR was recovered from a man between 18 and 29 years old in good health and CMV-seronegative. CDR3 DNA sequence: TGTGCCAGCAGTTTAGGGCGGGGGGAGACCCAGTACTTC. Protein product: CASSLGRGETQYF.